The 9 T cell receptor beta chains listed next were all sequenced from one sample in a study of T-cell reconstitution after alpha-beta-depleted transplantation in children. A library of TCRbeta sequences, prepared with unique molecular identifiers, was generated. Via MiXCR, TCRdb re-called the PCR reads, giving one row per CDR3 protein. The repertoire includes 490,000 or so distinct CDR3 sequences, 9.5% to 15% of them detected once, and approximately 5.4% sits in the top ten. This sample comprised PBMCs from the stem cell graft donor, obtained from the stem cell graft. The receptors here all came from a human donor who donated a stem cell graft to a child with combined immunodeficiency.

Only a few counts were recorded for this clonotype. The rearrangement joins TRBV5-5 to TRBJ2-3; 8 bases match TRBD1. CDR3 length: 14 residues. The J segment lost 2 bases and the V segment lost 4 bases, leaving 3 bases of the junction unmatched. Germline V gives CDR1 SGHKS, CDR2 YYEKEE (reference sequence). The CDR3 spells CASSRQGITDTQYF. CDR3 coding DNA: TGTGCCAGCAGCCGACAGGGGATCACAGATACGCAGTATTTT.

The chain recombines TRBV12-3 or TRBV12-4 with TRBJ2-6, with unresolved D. This CDR3 comprises 14 residues. V was cut by 3 bases and J by 0 bases, with 3 bases left in between. CDR3 in amino acids: CASSLTSGANVLTF. The CDR3 DNA follows: TGTGCCAGCAGTTTGACCTCTGGGGCCAACGTCCTGACTTTC.

The genes are TRBV11-2 and TRBJ2-5; 12 nucleotides match TRBD2. Germline V gives CDR1 SGHAT, CDR2 FQNNGV. This CDR3 is built from 15 residues. V gave up 3 bases and J gave up 2 bases; unmatched junction bases: 1. CDR3 nucleotides: TGTGCCAGCAGCTTTGGACTAGCGGGGCAAGAGACCCAGTACTTC. Translated: CASSFGLAGQETQYF. Supplemented by reference TRBV11-2 and TRBJ2-5, the full variable domain reads EAGVAQSPRYKIIEKRQSVAFWCNPISGHATLYWYQQILGQGPKLLIQFQNNGVVDDSQLPKDRFSAERLKGVDSTLKIQPAKLEDSAVYLCASSFGLAGQETQYFGPGTRLLVL.

This clonotype has only a few counts. The chain combines TRBV12-3 or TRBV12-4 with TRBJ2-7; TRBD2 matches at 7 bases. V gave up 7 bases and J gave up 2 bases; unmatched junction bases: 8. The CDR3 length is 14 residues. DNA for the CDR3: TGTGCCAGCACCTGGGGGGGGTTCCCCTACGAGCAGTACTTC. It codes for CASTWGGFPYEQYF.

The chain employs TRBV20-1 and TRBJ2-7; the D gene is possibly TRBD2 (6 bases). The CDR3 contains 13 residues. The V end lost 5 bases, the J end lost 3 bases, and 14 bases lay between the germline ends. The germline gives CDR1 DFQATT, CDR2 SNEGSKA (reference sequence). CDR3 residues: CSAVPRGSYEQYF. The CDR3 DNA sequence: TGCAGTGCTGTGCCCCGGGGGAGCTACGAGCAGTACTTC.

This clonotype appeared a few times. The chain is built from TRBV12-3 or TRBV12-4 and TRBJ1-5; 8 nucleotides match TRBD1. V dropped 2 bases and J dropped 5; count of bases not matched to a gene: 8. The CDR3 has 16 residues. CDR3 region: CASSLNPDRGHQPQHF. Here the CDR3 DNA reads TGTGCCAGCAGTTTAAATCCCGACAGGGGTCATCAGCCCCAGCATTTT.

V usage is TRBV7-9 and J usage is TRBJ2-2; no clear D. The CDR3 is 14 residues long. Germline V CDR1 and CDR2: SEHNR, FQNEAQ (reference sequence). V lost 5 bases and J lost 5, with 12 bases in between. CDR3 nucleotides: TGTGCCAGCAGCCCCCTCGGAGAGACCGGGGAGCTGTTTTTT. This gives the protein CASSPLGETGELFF.

The V call is TRBV19, the J call TRBJ1-5; 8 bases agree with TRBD1. The CDR3 runs 19 residues. The germline V gene has CDR1 LNHDA and CDR2 SQIVND (reference sequence). After removal of 5 bases from V and 3 bases from J, the junction contained 18 bases not matched to a gene. CDR3 sequence (DNA): TGTGCCAGTAGTCCAGCCCGGACAGGGATCAAACGCTACAATCAGCCCCAGCATTTT. Amino acid sequence: CASSPARTGIKRYNQPQHF.

The gene calls are TRBV5-1 and TRBJ2-7; a weak D match, TRBD1 (6 bases). V was pared by 0 bases and J by 0 bases, with 10 bases between. The CDR3 spans 15 residues. The germline CDR1 and CDR2 sequences are SGHRS and YFSETQ. CDR3: CASSLAQGGSYEQYF. CDR3 DNA sequence: TGCGCCAGCAGCTTGGCACAGGGCGGCTCCTACGAGCAGTACTTC.